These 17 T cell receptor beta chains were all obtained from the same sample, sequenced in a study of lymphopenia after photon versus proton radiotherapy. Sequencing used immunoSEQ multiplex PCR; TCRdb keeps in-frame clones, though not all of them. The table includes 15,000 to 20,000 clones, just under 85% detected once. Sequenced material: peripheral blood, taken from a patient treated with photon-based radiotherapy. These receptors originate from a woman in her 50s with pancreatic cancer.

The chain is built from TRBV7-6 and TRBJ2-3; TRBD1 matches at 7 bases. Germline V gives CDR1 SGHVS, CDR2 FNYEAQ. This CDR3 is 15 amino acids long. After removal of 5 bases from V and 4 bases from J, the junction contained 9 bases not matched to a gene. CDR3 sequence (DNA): TGTGCCAGCAGCCCCGGACAGGAGGATGCAGATACGCAGTATTTT. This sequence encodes CASSPGQEDADTQYF.

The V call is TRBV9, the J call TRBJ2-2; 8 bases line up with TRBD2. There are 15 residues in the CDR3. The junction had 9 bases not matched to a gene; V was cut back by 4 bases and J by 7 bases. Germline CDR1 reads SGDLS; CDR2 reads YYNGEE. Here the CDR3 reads CASSMTRTSNGELFF. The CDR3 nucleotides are TGTGCCAGCAGCATGACCCGGACTAGCAACGGGGAGCTGTTTTTT.

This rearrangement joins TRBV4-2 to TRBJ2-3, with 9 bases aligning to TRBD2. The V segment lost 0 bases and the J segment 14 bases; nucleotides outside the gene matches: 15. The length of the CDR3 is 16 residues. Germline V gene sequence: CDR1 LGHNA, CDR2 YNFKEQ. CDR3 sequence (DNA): TGTGCCAGCAGCCAAGATACGGCTAGCGGGGCTAAATTTGCGTATTTT. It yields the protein CASSQDTASGAKFAYF.

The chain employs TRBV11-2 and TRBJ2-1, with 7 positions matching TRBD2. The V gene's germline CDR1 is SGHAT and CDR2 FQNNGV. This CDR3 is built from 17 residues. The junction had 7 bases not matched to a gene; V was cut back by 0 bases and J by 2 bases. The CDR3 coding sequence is TGTGCCAGCAGCTTAGATCACCGGGGAGGGGCCTACAATGAGCAGTTCTTC. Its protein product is CASSLDHRGGAYNEQFF.

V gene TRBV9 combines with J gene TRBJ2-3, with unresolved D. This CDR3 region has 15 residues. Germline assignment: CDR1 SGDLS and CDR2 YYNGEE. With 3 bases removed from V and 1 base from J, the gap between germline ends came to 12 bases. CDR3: CASSARAGGTDTQYF. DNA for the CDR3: TGTGCCAGCAGCGCCCGGGCCGGAGGCACAGATACGCAGTATTTT.

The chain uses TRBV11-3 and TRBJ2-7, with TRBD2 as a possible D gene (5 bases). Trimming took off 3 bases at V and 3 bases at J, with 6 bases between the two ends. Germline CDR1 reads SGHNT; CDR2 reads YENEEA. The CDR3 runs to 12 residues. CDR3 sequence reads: CASSFEGYEQYF. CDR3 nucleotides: TGTGCCAGCAGCTTTGAGGGCTACGAGCAGTACTTC. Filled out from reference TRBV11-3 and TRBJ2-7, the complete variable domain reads EAGVVQSPRYKIIEKKQPVAFWCNPISGHNTLYWYLQNLGQGPELLIRYENEEAVDDSQLPKDRFSAERLKGVDSTLKIQPAELGDSAVYLCASSFEGYEQYFGPGTRLTVT.

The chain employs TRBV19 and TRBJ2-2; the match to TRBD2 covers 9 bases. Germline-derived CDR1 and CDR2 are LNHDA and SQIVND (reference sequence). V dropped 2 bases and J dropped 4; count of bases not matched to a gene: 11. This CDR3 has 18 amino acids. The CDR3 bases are TGTGCCAGTAGTATACTGGCAGGGGCGGGAGGGGGCACCGGGGAGCTGTTTTTT. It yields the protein CASSILAGAGGGTGELFF. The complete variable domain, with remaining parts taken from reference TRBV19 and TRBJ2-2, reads DGGITQSPKYLFRKEGQNVTLSCEQNLNHDAMYWYRQDPGQGLRLIYYSQIVNDFQKGDIAEGYSVSREKKESFPLTVTSAQKNPTAFYLCASSILAGAGGGTGELFFGEGSRLTVL.

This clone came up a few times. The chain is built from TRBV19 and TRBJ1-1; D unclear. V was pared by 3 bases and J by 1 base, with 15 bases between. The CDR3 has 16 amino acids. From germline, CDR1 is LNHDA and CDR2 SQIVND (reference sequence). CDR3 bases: TGTGCCAGTAGTATCGCCTCGTGGCAGGAGAACACTGAAGCTTTCTTT. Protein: CASSIASWQENTEAFF. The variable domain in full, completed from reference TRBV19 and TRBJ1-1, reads DGGITQSPKYLFRKEGQNVTLSCEQNLNHDAMYWYRQDPGQGLRLIYYSQIVNDFQKGDIAEGYSVSREKKESFPLTVTSAQKNPTAFYLCASSIASWQENTEAFFGQGTRLTVV.

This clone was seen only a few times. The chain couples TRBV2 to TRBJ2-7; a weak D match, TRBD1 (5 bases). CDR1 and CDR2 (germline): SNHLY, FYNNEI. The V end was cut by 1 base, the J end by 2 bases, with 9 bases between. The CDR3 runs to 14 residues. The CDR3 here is CASSEGAGTYEQYF. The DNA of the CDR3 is TGTGCCAGCAGTGAAGGTGCAGGGACCTACGAGCAGTACTTC.

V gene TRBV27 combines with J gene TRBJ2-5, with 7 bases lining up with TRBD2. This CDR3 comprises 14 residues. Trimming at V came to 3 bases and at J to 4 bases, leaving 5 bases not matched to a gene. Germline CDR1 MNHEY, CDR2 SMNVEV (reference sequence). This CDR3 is CASSFWGGRETQYF. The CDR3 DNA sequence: TGTGCCAGCAGTTTTTGGGGAGGGCGAGAGACCCAGTACTTC.

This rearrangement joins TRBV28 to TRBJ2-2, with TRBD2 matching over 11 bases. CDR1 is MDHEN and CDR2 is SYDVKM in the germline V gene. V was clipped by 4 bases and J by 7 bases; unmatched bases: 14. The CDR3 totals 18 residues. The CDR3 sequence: CASSSSTSGTMINGELFF. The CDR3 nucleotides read TGTGCCAGCAGTTCATCGACTAGCGGGACGATGATAAACGGGGAGCTGTTTTTT.

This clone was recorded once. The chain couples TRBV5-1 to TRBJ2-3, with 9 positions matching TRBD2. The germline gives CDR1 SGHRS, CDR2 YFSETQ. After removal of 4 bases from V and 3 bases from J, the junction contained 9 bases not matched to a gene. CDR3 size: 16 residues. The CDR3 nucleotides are TGCGCCAGCAGCCGGAATAGCGGGAGTGCTACAGATACGCAGTATTTT. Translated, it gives CASSRNSGSATDTQYF.

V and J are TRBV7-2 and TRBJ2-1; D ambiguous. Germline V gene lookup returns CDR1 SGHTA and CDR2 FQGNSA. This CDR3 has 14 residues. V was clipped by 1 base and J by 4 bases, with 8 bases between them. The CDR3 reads CASSLEIKYNEQFF. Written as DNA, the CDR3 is TGTGCCAGCAGCTTAGAGATAAAGTACAATGAGCAGTTCTTC.

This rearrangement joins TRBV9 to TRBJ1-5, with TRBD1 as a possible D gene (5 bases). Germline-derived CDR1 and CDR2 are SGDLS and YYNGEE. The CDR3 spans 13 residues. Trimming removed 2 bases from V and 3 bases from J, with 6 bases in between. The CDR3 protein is CASSVGANQPQHF. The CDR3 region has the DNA TGTGCCAGCAGCGTCGGGGCCAATCAGCCCCAGCATTTT.

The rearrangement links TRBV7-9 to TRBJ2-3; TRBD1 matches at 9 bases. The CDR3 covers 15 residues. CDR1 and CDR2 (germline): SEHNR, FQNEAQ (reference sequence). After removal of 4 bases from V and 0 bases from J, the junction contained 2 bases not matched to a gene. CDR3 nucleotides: TGTGCCAGCAGCTGGACAGGGGATAGCACAGATACGCAGTATTTT. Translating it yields CASSWTGDSTDTQYF.

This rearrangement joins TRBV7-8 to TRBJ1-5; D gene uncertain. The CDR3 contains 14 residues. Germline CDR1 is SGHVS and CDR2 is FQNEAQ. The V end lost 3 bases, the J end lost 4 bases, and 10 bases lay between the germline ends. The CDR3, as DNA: TGTGCCAGCAGCTTGATAGGGCGAAATCAGCCCCAGCATTTT. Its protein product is CASSLIGRNQPQHF.

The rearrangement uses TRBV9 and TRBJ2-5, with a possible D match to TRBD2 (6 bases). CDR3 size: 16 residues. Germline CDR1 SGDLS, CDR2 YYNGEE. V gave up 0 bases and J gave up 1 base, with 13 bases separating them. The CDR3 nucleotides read TGTGCCAGCAGCGTAGGACTCACGGGACTCCAAGAGACCCAGTACTTC. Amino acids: CASSVGLTGLQETQYF.